The text below deals with one T cell receptor beta chain. This clonotype was seen repeatedly, ten times or more. There is no known antigen for this receptor. Base qualities were left out, and no much larger clone turns up one base away. These data originate in a study of T cells in Graves' hyperthyroidism and ophthalmopathy (dated by TCRdb to about 2019). Some background on the complete study: Peripheral blood was sampled at the time of initial diagnosis, prior to any treatment. To identify distinguishing TCR V-J signatures, a discovery cohort of 100 or so patients was used, comprising 43 with Graves' ophthalmopathy and 57 with stable Graves' hyperthyroidism. An independent validation cohort of fewer than 20 hyperthyroidism patients and over 15 patients who later progressed to ophthalmopathy tested prospective prediction of ophthalmopathy. The 85 to 100 discovery patients were randomly split 7:3 into training and test sets. In addition, the study compared T-cell repertoires in thyroid tissue and in blood from a handful of Graves' hyperthyroidism patients. Once sampling was done, hyperthyroidism patients were given methimazole at a starting dose of 30 mg daily, whereas ophthalmopathy patients were given high-dose intravenous methylprednisolone. TCR Vbeta CDR3 sequencing of some 140 peripheral blood samples (around 45 ophthalmopathy, approximately 80 hyperthyroidism and roughly 17 progressor patients) is reported in the paper.

Stable Graves' hyperthyroidism was defined as no progression to ophthalmopathy during 18 months of follow-up. Hyperthyroidism patients were aged 18 to 65 years and newly diagnosed, with disease duration of less than 2 months. Patients with uncontrolled infections, other autoimmune diseases, pregnancy or lactation were excluded. Diagnoses were based on clinical symptoms, serum thyroxine and TRAb, thyroid ultrasound and orbital computed tomography. PBMCs were separated from around 9.1 ml of fresh peripheral blood using Ficoll-Paque density gradient centrifugation. Total RNA was extracted using Trizol reagent, and RNA quality was assessed on an Agilent 2100 Bioanalyzer. Summary of the overall study and its limitations: Most expanded thyroid clonotypes (frequency above 0.001) were also detected in blood, a finding suggesting that blood repertoires may reflect thyroid immune responses. A model built on a 13 V-J signature distinguished ophthalmopathy from stable hyperthyroidism, reaching about 88% sensitivity and approximately 81% specificity in cross-validation and 80%/75% in testing. No statistical method was used to fix the sample size in advance, and group allocation was not hidden from the investigators. In validation, the model predicted progression to ophthalmopathy a median of 6.5 months before onset, with 70% to 71% sensitivity and just under 75% specificity.

The V end gives up 7 bases and the J end 4 bases, leaving 12 bases in the junction not matched to a gene. Via the germline V gene (reference sequence), CDR1 is DFQATT and CDR2 SNEGSKA. The CDR3 sequence holds 15 residues, the cysteine and phenylalanine included. The retained sequence is limited to the CDR3, 45 bases, with the frame set at the first base. Amplification of TCR beta CDR3 regions was carried out from RNA transcripts. The TCR CDR3 was subjected to a first round of RT-PCR using the HTBI primer set and the Qiagen OneStep RT-PCR kit. A second multiplex PCR round built the libraries, followed by size selection and purification. Sequencing of the libraries was done on an Illumina HiSeq2000 using paired-end 100 bp reads. Processing in the source paper ran as follows. SOAPnuke was used to process the raw data, removing reads that contained adapters or uncalled bases, had a mean Phred below 15, or lacked an exact match to the constant primer or identifier. High-quality paired reads were merged with COPE v1.2.5, and unique nucleotide sequences were defined as clonotypes. MiTCR v1.1 was used to align clonotypes to the IMGT TRBV, TRBD and TRBJ reference segments. The analysis was restricted to V-J combinations with a frequency above 0.0001, which together covered roughly 99% of the repertoires. A TCS score was defined as the ratio between F50 (clonal expansion) and ExV (chaos), using BLOSUM62-based TCRdist between CDR3 peptides within each V-J. Welch's t-statistics and random forest reduced roughly 500 V-J features to fewer than 15, which were used in a naive Bayes classifier (R e1071). Through fastp at Q25 and MiXCR, TCRdb rebuilt clones from the public reads, retaining in-frame beta chains. Entries that share a CDR3 protein sequence are merged under the most common genes and DNA. TCRdb's processing, not the authors' own work, is the source of the V and J calls. Here the sample has about 350,000 distinct CDR3 sequences; 11% to 15% occur a single time. The ten biggest clones cover approximately 25% of the sample.

This chain joins TRBV20-1 to TRBJ2-3, and 9 junctional nucleotides match TRBD2. The TCR comes from a woman in her 30s with Graves' hyperthyroidism. Sequenced sample: blood. The DNA sequence is as follows: TGCAGTGTCCCTCGGTCTAGCGGGAAGCCAGATACGCAGTATTTT. Its protein is CSVPRSSGKPDTQYF.